The next 31 T cell receptor beta chains were all read from a single sample in a study of neoadjuvant nivolumab and ipilimumab in lung cancer. The method was immunoSEQ multiplex PCR; TCRdb's version includes in-frame clones alone and lacks a portion of them. The top ten clones hold 2% to 3% of a sample with fewer than 15,000 clones, approximately 96% of them seen once. This specimen consisted of peripheral blood, obtained after neoadjuvant nivolumab, alone or with ipilimumab, at or shortly before surgery. These receptors originate from an adult with non-small cell lung cancer.

This chain joins TRBV19 and TRBJ2-1; D not certain. CDR1 is LNHDA, CDR2 SQIVND, per germline (reference sequence). The CDR3 runs 12 residues. Trimming took 3 bases from V and 4 from J, leaving 4 bases between them. The CDR3 region has the DNA TGTGCCAGTAGTATTACGTACAATGAGCAGTTCTTC. Translation gives CASSITYNEQFF.

The genes are TRBV5-4 and TRBJ2-3, with a tentative D call TRBD1 (6 bases). Germline assignment: CDR1 SGHNT and CDR2 YYREEE (reference sequence). This CDR3 region has 19 residues. The ends were cut back, 6 bases at V and 2 bases at J, with 28 bases in the middle. The CDR3 nucleotides are TGTGCCAGCAAACCCCGAGGCCCCGGACAGAGTTCCCCCACAGATACGCAGTATTTT. This sequence encodes CASKPRGPGQSSPTDTQYF.

The genes are TRBV10-1 and TRBJ2-4; D might be TRBD1 (5 bases). From germline, CDR1 is WNHNN and CDR2 SYGVQD (reference sequence). CDR3 length equals 14 residues. V was pared by 0 bases and J by 6 bases, with 9 bases between. CDR3 protein: CASSESAGINIQYF. The CDR3 DNA reads TGCGCCAGCAGTGAGTCGGCAGGGATAAACATTCAGTACTTC.

V is TRBV28 and J is TRBJ2-7; the D gene could be TRBD1 or TRBD2 (5 bases each). This CDR3 comprises 13 residues. From germline, CDR1 is MDHEN and CDR2 SYDVKM. V dropped 3 bases and J dropped 7 bases, with 13 bases sitting between them. CDR3 amino acids: CASSFPGTGEQYF. The DNA for the CDR3 is TGTGCCAGCAGTTTCCCGGGGACGGGAGAGCAGTACTTC.

This rearrangement joins TRBV5-1 to TRBJ2-5; 7 bases align to TRBD2. CDR1 and CDR2 from the germline V gene are SGHRS and YFSETQ. V lost 0 bases, J lost 5 bases, and 4 bases stayed unmatched. This CDR3 spans 14 amino acids. The CDR3 nucleotides are TGCGCCAGCAGCTTGGCACCGGGGGGTGAGACCCAGTACTTC. This translates into CASSLAPGGETQYF.

Of note for this clone: Mismatch with germline at one junction end may stem from a read error. The chain is built from TRBV19 and TRBJ1-4; perhaps TRBD1 as D (6 bases). The CDR3 has 16 residues. Per the germline V gene, CDR1 is LNHDA and CDR2 is SQIVND (reference sequence). CDR3 amino acids: CASGPGGGFSKEKLFF. The CDR3 DNA is TGTGCCAGTGGGCCCGGGGGCGGGTTCTCTAAGGAAAAACTGTTTTTT.

The chain couples TRBV2 to TRBJ2-2; TRBD1 is a possible D gene (5 bases). Germline CDR1 and CDR2: SNHLY and FYNNEI. This CDR3 has 14 amino acids. With 7 bases removed from V and 4 bases from J, the gap between germline ends came to 13 bases. The CDR3 bases are TGTGCCAGCATCTCAGGGCTCCGCACCGGGGAGCTGTTTTTT. Amino acids: CASISGLRTGELFF.

The chain carries TRBV7-2 and TRBJ2-5; TRBD2 matches at 9 bases. V dropped 5 bases and J dropped 5; count of bases not matched to a gene: 6. Germline V CDR1 and CDR2: SGHTA, FQGNSA. The CDR3 runs 14 residues. The CDR3 is CASSRGGGQETQYF. The CDR3 nucleotides are TGTGCCAGCAGCCGCGGGGGGGGCCAGGAGACCCAGTACTTC.

This clone has just one count. This chain connects TRBV4-1 to TRBJ2-7; D is unresolved. Trimming removed 1 base at V and 0 bases at J, with 16 bases between. The CDR3 totals 17 residues. Germline-derived CDR1 and CDR2 are MGHRA and YSYEKL. CDR3 protein: CASSQGISWRSSYEQYF. The CDR3 DNA sequence: TGCGCCAGCAGCCAAGGGATTTCATGGAGAAGCTCCTACGAGCAGTACTTC.

The chain uses TRBV6-5 and TRBJ2-5; D call uncertain. This CDR3 region has 14 residues. Trimming removed 0 bases at V and 5 bases at J, with 10 bases between. CDR1 and CDR2 from the germline V gene are MNHEY and SVGAGI. The CDR3 loop is CASSYSSKWETQYF. CDR3 bases: TGTGCCAGCAGTTACTCGAGTAAATGGGAGACCCAGTACTTC.

This chain joins TRBV28 and TRBJ2-5; 7 positions match TRBD2. Losses at the gene ends were 6 bases for V and 1 base for J; bases not matched to a gene: 5. Germline V CDR1 and CDR2: MDHEN, SYDVKM. The CDR3 runs 14 residues. The CDR3 DNA reads TGTGCCAGCAGCCACGGGACTACCCAAGAGACCCAGTACTTC. This sequence encodes CASSHGTTQETQYF.

This chain uses TRBV13 with TRBJ2-7; D gene unclear. This CDR3 comprises 15 residues. With 1 base removed from V and 2 bases from J, the gap between germline ends came to 12 bases. From germline, CDR1 is PRHDT and CDR2 FYEKMQ (reference sequence). This CDR3 is CASSLVRLGPYEQYF. In nucleotides, the CDR3 is TGTGCCAGCAGCTTAGTGCGCCTTGGTCCCTACGAGCAGTACTTC. Variable domain in full (rest from reference TRBV13 and TRBJ2-7): AAGVIQSPRHLIKEKRETATLKCYPIPRHDTVYWYQQGPGQDPQFLISFYEKMQSDKGSIPDRFSAQQFSDYHSELNMSSLELGDSALYFCASSLVRLGPYEQYFGPGTRLTVT.

V usage is TRBV7-9 and J usage is TRBJ2-3; D is perhaps TRBD2 (5 bases). The V gene lost 5 bases and the J gene lost 1 base, with 16 bases spanning the gap. The V gene's germline CDR1 is SEHNR and CDR2 FQNEAQ (reference sequence). The CDR3 runs 16 residues. This chain's CDR3 is CASSLNSVIGTDTQYF. CDR3 bases: TGTGCCAGCAGCCTGAATAGCGTAATAGGCACAGATACGCAGTATTTT. Together with reference TRBV7-9 and TRBJ2-3, the CDR3 gives the full variable domain: DTGVSQNPRHKITKRGQNVTFRCDPISEHNRLYWYRQTLGQGPEFLTYFQNEAQLEKSRLLSDRFSAERPKGSFSTLEIQRTEQGDSAMYLCASSLNSVIGTDTQYFGPGTRLTVL.

The chain carries TRBV11-2 and TRBJ2-1; either TRBD1 or TRBD2 may supply D (5 bases each). The CDR3 is 16 residues long. The germline V gene has CDR1 SGHAT and CDR2 FQNNGV. V shed 4 bases and J shed 2 bases, with 15 bases lying between them. In DNA form, the CDR3 reads TGTGCCAGCAGCTATCCCGGGACGGGAACCTACAATGAGCAGTTCTTC. Translation: CASSYPGTGTYNEQFF.

Concerning this clone: Other nucleotide sequences from this sample produce the same CDR3. The V call is TRBV7-2, the J call TRBJ2-3, with D hard to call. Germline values: CDR1 SGHTA, CDR2 FQGNSA. The CDR3 is made up of 14 amino acids. The germline V and J ends were trimmed by 1 base and 2 bases, with 7 bases remaining between them. DNA for the CDR3: TGTGCCAGCAGCTTAGGGCTCTACACAGATACGCAGTATTTT. This encodes CASSLGLYTDTQYF.

The chain carries TRBV7-9 and TRBJ1-1, with no clear D. Trimming pared 4 bases from V and 3 bases from J, leaving 9 bases between. Germline-derived CDR1 and CDR2 are SEHNR and FQNEAQ (reference sequence). The CDR3 is made up of 13 amino acids. Here the CDR3 reads CASSSQQDTEAFF. The DNA of the CDR3 is TGTGCCAGCAGCTCTCAGCAGGACACTGAAGCTTTCTTT.

The chain carries TRBV2 and TRBJ1-5, with a possible D match to TRBD1 (5 bases). CDR3 length: 13 amino acids. V lost 6 bases and J lost 12, with 18 bases in between. CDR1 SNHLY and CDR2 FYNNEI come from the germline V gene. In DNA form, the CDR3 reads TGTGCCAGCAGCAGGGAACAGTCCTCGGTCCAGCATTTT. Translation: CASSREQSSVQHF.

This clone has just one count. V and J are TRBV5-1 and TRBJ2-5, with no clear D. This CDR3 has 15 residues. Trimming left V 0 bases short and J 7 bases short, with 16 bases between. Germline assignment: CDR1 SGHRS and CDR2 YFSETQ. The CDR3 coding sequence is TGCGCCAGCAGCTTGGTATCCGCGGCCACGGGGACCCAGTACTTC. It is translated as CASSLVSAATGTQYF.

This clone showed up just once. This sequence joins TRBV30 and TRBJ2-7; D is uncertain. Trimming cost V 5 bases and J 6 bases, with 11 bases left between them. This CDR3 has 11 amino acids. Germline CDR1 and CDR2: GTSNPN and SVGIG (reference sequence). The CDR3: CAWASSVEQYF. DNA of the CDR3: TGTGCCTGGGCTTCTAGTGTCGAGCAGTACTTC.

A few counts support this clone. This chain connects TRBV5-1 to TRBJ2-1; 8 bases match TRBD2. The CDR3 contains 17 residues. Germline CDR1 and CDR2: SGHRS and YFSETQ. V lost 3 bases, J lost 7 bases, and 15 bases stayed unmatched. The CDR3 protein is CASSSGLRGRSTNEQFF. The CDR3 nucleotides read TGCGCCAGCAGCTCCGGACTCCGCGGGAGGAGTACGAATGAGCAGTTCTTC.

The count of this clone is one. The genes are TRBV30 and TRBJ2-2; 7 bases map to TRBD1. This CDR3 is built from 14 residues. The V gene end was trimmed by 1 base and the J gene end by 5 bases; junction bases not matched to a gene: 4. Germline lookup yields CDR1 GTSNPN and CDR2 SVGIG (reference sequence). As DNA, the CDR3 is TGTGCCTGGAGTGGGGGGACAGTGACCGGGGAGCTGTTTTTT. Protein product: CAWSGGTVTGELFF.

The rearrangement joins TRBV7-9 to TRBJ1-2, with D possibly matching TRBD1 (5 bases). V was trimmed by 9 bases and J by 8 bases, leaving 19 bases between them. The germline gives CDR1 SEHNR, CDR2 FQNEAQ (reference sequence). The CDR3 consists of 13 residues. CDR3 in amino acids: CASGPLLTDGYTF. The CDR3 DNA reads TGTGCCAGTGGCCCCCTCCTGACAGACGGCTACACCTTC.

The rearrangement joins TRBV2 to TRBJ2-3; 8 bases fit TRBD2. There are 16 residues in the CDR3. V lost 5 bases to trimming and J lost 6 bases; unmatched junction nucleotides: 13. CDR1 SNHLY and CDR2 FYNNEI come from the germline V gene. The CDR3 DNA reads TGTGCCAGCAGTTTCAAAGGGACTAGGGAGTCCGATACGCAGTATTTT. Translation gives CASSFKGTRESDTQYF.

The gene calls are TRBV6-1 and TRBJ2-5; D may be TRBD1 (6 bases). CDR3 length: 13 amino acids. The germline CDR1 and CDR2 sequences are MNHNS and SASEGT. Trimming stripped 5 bases from V and 2 bases from J, with 9 bases between. CDR3 nucleotides: TGTGCCAGCAGTCCCCAGGGGCAAGAGACCCAGTACTTC. Its translation is CASSPQGQETQYF.

The rearrangement joins TRBV6-1 to TRBJ1-1; D is ambiguous. V lost 2 bases to trimming and J lost 2 bases, with 12 bases between them. Germline values: CDR1 MNHNS, CDR2 SASEGT. CDR3 size: 15 residues. The CDR3 DNA sequence: TGTGCCAGCAGTGAAAATGAGGGCGCAAACACTGAAGCTTTCTTT. Translation gives CASSENEGANTEAFF.

About this clone itself: At one end, the junction sequence differs from germline, possibly due to a read error. CDR3 in amino acids: CASSLGREFRAF. DNA of the CDR3: TGTGCCAGCAGCTTGGGACGGGAGTTCCGGGCCTTC. This sequence joins TRBV5-4 and TRBJ2-7; D may be TRBD2 (6 bases). The CDR3 sequence is 12 residues long. CDR1 is SGHNT, CDR2 YYREEE, per germline (reference sequence).

The chain joins TRBV7-2 to TRBJ2-3; D gene ambiguous. Germline CDR1 is SGHTA and CDR2 is FQGNSA. V gave up 0 bases and J gave up 0 bases, with 10 bases separating them. CDR3 length: 16 amino acids. The CDR3, as DNA: TGTGCCAGCAGCTTAGCGGATACCGCCAGCACAGATACGCAGTATTTT. Its protein product is CASSLADTASTDTQYF. Full variable domain (remainder filled in from reference TRBV7-2 and TRBJ2-3): GAGVSQSPSNKVTEKGKDVELRCDPISGHTALYWYRQSLGQGLEFLIYFQGNSAPDKSGLPSDRFSAERTGGSVSTLTIQRTQQEDSAVYLCASSLADTASTDTQYFGPGTRLTVL.

The genes are TRBV2 and TRBJ2-7; tentatively, D is TRBD1 (5 bases). In germline, CDR1 is SNHLY, CDR2 FYNNEI. CDR3 length: 12 residues. V dropped 5 bases and J dropped 3 bases, with 8 bases sitting between them. The CDR3 bases are TGTGCCAGCAGTCGAGACAGCTACGAGCAGTACTTC. Its translation: CASSRDSYEQYF.

The V call is TRBV11-2, the J call TRBJ2-7; D not resolved. Germline CDR1 reads SGHAT; CDR2 reads FQNNGV. The CDR3 totals 14 residues. Trimming took off 1 base at V and 3 bases at J, with 10 bases between the two ends. CDR3 loop: CASSLGAGNYEQYF. The CDR3, as DNA: TGTGCCAGCAGCTTAGGGGCCGGTAACTACGAGCAGTACTTC.

This chain uses TRBV30 with TRBJ2-1; 10 bases line up with TRBD2. CDR3 length: 13 amino acids. V trimming: 0 bases; J trimming: 15 bases; junction bases outside the gene matches: 8. Germline CDR1 is GTSNPN and CDR2 is SVGIG (reference sequence). The CDR3, as DNA: TGTGCCTGGAGTGTTCAGCGGGAGGGCCCACTGTTCTTC. This gives the protein CAWSVQREGPLFF.

The chain has TRBV5-4 and TRBJ2-5; 12 nucleotides match TRBD2. Losses at the gene ends were 3 bases for V and 6 bases for J; bases not matched to a gene: 6. Germline V gene data show CDR1 as SGHNT and CDR2 as YYREEE (reference sequence). CDR3 size: 15 residues. The CDR3 spells CASSWGLAGSKTQYF. DNA for the CDR3: TGTGCCAGCAGCTGGGGACTAGCGGGTTCGAAGACCCAGTACTTC.